This passage covers 27 T cell receptor beta chains from one sample sequenced in a study of blood T cell repertoires in COVID-19 (dated by TCRdb to 2018 to 2020). Library prep was done by the immunoSEQ multiplex PCR assay. The clones in this table, taken by TCRdb from immuneACCESS, are in-frame only. Not every clone is retained; where verified, under half of the shortfall comes from an unresolved V gene, and the cause of the rest is unknown. The sample table shows 100,000 to 150,000 clones, and about four fifths are seen once. Roughly 10% of the sample is held by the ten biggest clonotypes. The specimen sequenced was peripheral blood. These receptors were collected from a man aged 40-49 years with active or convalescent COVID-19.

The chain links TRBV27 to TRBJ1-1, with TRBD1 as a possible D gene (5 bases). Germline V CDR1 and CDR2: MNHEY, SMNVEV (reference sequence). The ends were cut back, 5 bases at V and 1 base at J, with 14 bases in the middle. The CDR3 has 15 amino acids. The CDR3 sequence is CASSPPGRRNTEAFF. The CDR3 DNA sequence: TGTGCCAGCAGTCCCCCAGGGAGGAGGAACACTGAAGCTTTCTTT.

V is TRBV9 and J is TRBJ2-3; 12 nucleotides line up with TRBD2. The CDR3 totals 16 residues. The germline CDR1 and CDR2 sequences are SGDLS and YYNGEE. The junction had 4 bases not matched to a gene; V was cut back by 0 bases and J by 5 bases. The DNA of the CDR3 is TGTGCCAGCAGCGTAGCCCCTAGCGGGGGGGGAGATACGCAGTATTTT. Its translation: CASSVAPSGGGDTQYF.

A single count supports this clone. The chain links TRBV10-1 to TRBJ1-2, with a weak D call TRBD1 (6 bases). Germline CDR1 reads WNHNN; CDR2 reads SYGVQD (reference sequence). V shed 4 bases and J shed 8 bases, with 14 bases lying between them. This CDR3 has 13 amino acids. The CDR3: CASSAGQPRGYTF. CDR3 bases: TGCGCCAGCAGTGCCGGACAGCCCAGGGGCTACACCTTC.

V usage is TRBV19 and J usage is TRBJ2-6, with D unclear. This CDR3 is 16 amino acids long. Germline CDR1 and CDR2: LNHDA and SQIVND (reference sequence). V gave up 3 bases and J gave up 3 bases, with 12 bases separating them. DNA for the CDR3: TGTGCCAGTAGTATCCCCGGCAGGATTGGGGCCAACGTCCTGACTTTC. This sequence encodes CASSIPGRIGANVLTF.

This clone is a singleton in its sample. The chain combines TRBV6-5 with TRBJ1-1; TRBD1 matches 8 bases. The ends lost 6 bases at V and 0 bases at J; junction bases unmatched: 6. CDR3 length equals 15 residues. The germline V gene has CDR1 MNHEY and CDR2 SVGAGI. Written as DNA, the CDR3 is TGTGCCAGCAGCCGTCAGGGGGCCCTGAACACTGAAGCTTTCTTT. It specifies CASSRQGALNTEAFF.

This clone was seen just once. The V call is TRBV5-6, the J call TRBJ1-2; 8 bases line up with TRBD1. The V and J ends lost 4 bases and 4 bases, in that order; junction bases with no gene match: 6. The length of the CDR3 is 14 residues. Germline V lookup: CDR1 SGHDT, CDR2 YYEEEE. CDR3 DNA sequence: TGTGCCAGCAGCCGAGGGGACAGGCCCTATGGCTACACCTTC. Protein: CASSRGDRPYGYTF.

This chain joins TRBV11-2 and TRBJ2-7; 12 bases line up with TRBD2. This CDR3 spans 15 amino acids. Looked up from germline, CDR1 is SGHAT and CDR2 is FQNNGV. Trimming cost V 0 bases and J 6 bases; bases outside gene matches: 3. The DNA for the CDR3 is TGTGCCAGCAGCTTAGATCTAGCGGGGGGGCGCGAGCAGTACTTC. It is translated as CASSLDLAGGREQYF.

V and J are TRBV21-1 and TRBJ2-5; the tabulated D call, TRBD1, remains unverified against the DNA. TRBV21-1 is annotated as a pseudogene. The CDR3 is 16 amino acids. DNA for the CDR3: TGTGCCAGCCGATTGGGGAAGTTAGGGGGAAAAGAGACCCAGTACTTC. Amino acids: CASRLGKLGGKETQYF.

This clone turned up a few times. The chain uses TRBV11-3 and TRBJ2-2, with 10 bases fitting TRBD2. V lost 4 bases and J lost 6; bases outside the gene matches: 5. This CDR3 has 15 residues. Germline loops: CDR1 SGHNT, CDR2 YENEEA. The CDR3 region is CASSSGTSESGELFF. CDR3 in DNA: TGTGCCAGCAGCTCCGGGACTAGCGAGTCCGGGGAGCTGTTTTTT.

This clone has just a few counts. The chain combines TRBV10-1 with TRBJ2-7; a possible D gene is TRBD2 (5 bases). Deletions cut 5 bases from V and 13 bases from J, with 12 bases between. This CDR3 contains 10 residues. Germline-derived CDR1 and CDR2 are WNHNN and SYGVQD (reference sequence). The CDR3 DNA follows: TGCGCCAGCAGTATACTAGGGATCTACTTC. Encoded protein: CASSILGIYF.

The chain uses TRBV6-5 and TRBJ1-6, with D possibly being TRBD1 (6 bases). Germline V gene data show CDR1 as MNHEY and CDR2 as SVGAGI. Trimming left V 8 bases short and J 13 bases short, with 18 bases between. This CDR3 is built from 13 residues. Here the CDR3 reads CASGYSRGGPLHF. CDR3 nucleotide sequence: TGTGCCAGCGGCTACTCCCGTGGGGGCCCCCTCCACTTT.

The chain is built from TRBV19 and TRBJ1-3; D is uncertain. Trimming pared 4 bases from V and 0 bases from J, leaving 7 bases between. CDR1 and CDR2 from the germline V gene are LNHDA and SQIVND (reference sequence). CDR3 length: 14 amino acids. CDR3: CASSTLSSGNTIYF. For the CDR3, the DNA is TGTGCCAGTAGTACGTTGAGCTCTGGAAACACCATATATTTT.

This clone was detected only once. The chain uses TRBV19 and TRBJ1-2; D unresolved. V shed 2 bases and J shed 0 bases, with 10 bases lying between them. Germline V gene sequence: CDR1 LNHDA, CDR2 SQIVND (reference sequence). The length of the CDR3 is 15 residues. CDR3 protein: CASSITGSANYGYTF. DNA of the CDR3: TGTGCCAGTAGTATAACGGGGTCGGCTAACTATGGCTACACCTTC.

V gene TRBV2 combines with J gene TRBJ1-4; tentative D call: TRBD1 (6 bases). CDR1 is SNHLY, CDR2 FYNNEI, per germline. Between the trimmed V and J ends, which lost 6 bases and 6 bases, there was a span of 8 bases. CDR3 length: 12 residues. The CDR3 nucleotides are TGTGCCAGCAGATGGACAGATGAAAAACTGTTTTTT. This encodes CASRWTDEKLFF. Filled out from reference TRBV2 and TRBJ1-4, the complete variable domain reads EPEVTQTPSHQVTQMGQEVILRCVPISNHLYFYWYRQILGQKVEFLVSFYNNEISEKSEIFDDQFSVERPDGSNFTLKIRSTKLEDSAMYFCASRWTDEKLFFGSGTQLSVL.

This clone was counted at least ten times. The rearrangement links TRBV6-2 or TRBV6-3 to TRBJ2-6; D gene ambiguous. Germline assignment: CDR1 MNHEY and CDR2 SVGEGT. This CDR3 spans 15 amino acids. The V end lost 0 bases, the J end lost 0 bases, and 3 bases lay between the germline ends. The CDR3 nucleotides read TGTGCCAGCAGTTACTCCCACTCTGGGGCCAACGTCCTGACTTTC. Encoded protein: CASSYSHSGANVLTF.

The rearrangement uses TRBV6-6 and TRBJ2-5, with TRBD2 identical over 7 bases. V shed 0 bases, J shed 4 bases, and the junction held 2 bases outside the gene matches. Per germline, CDR1 MNHNY and CDR2 SVGAGI (reference sequence). CDR3 length equals 14 residues. CDR3 DNA: TGTGCCAGCAGTTACTCGGGGGGGACAGAGACCCAGTACTTC. Its protein is CASSYSGGTETQYF.

This sequence joins TRBV12-3 or TRBV12-4 and TRBJ2-1, with D uncertain. Trimming took off 6 bases at V and 6 bases at J, with 6 bases between the two ends. The CDR3 covers 11 residues. The CDR3 nucleotides read TGTGCCAGCAGGGCTTTCAATGAGCAGTTCTTC. Translation: CASRAFNEQFF.

The rearrangement joins TRBV5-1 to TRBJ1-2; D is possibly TRBD1 (5 bases). Germline CDR1 SGHRS, CDR2 YFSETQ. This CDR3 has 12 amino acids. V lost 3 bases to trimming and J lost 4 bases, with 7 bases between them. CDR3 coding DNA: TGCGCCAGCAGCTCGCAGGGCTATGGCTACACCTTC. It encodes CASSSQGYGYTF.

This chain links TRBV3-1 (or the pseudogene TRBV3-2) with TRBJ2-1; TRBD2 matches at 14 bases. CDR3 size: 16 residues. Losses at the gene ends were 2 bases for V and 4 bases for J; bases not matched to a gene: 1. Germline-derived CDR1 and CDR2 are LGHDT and YNNKEL (reference sequence). The CDR3: CASSQRTSGGYNEQFF. CDR3 nucleotide sequence: TGTGCCAGCAGCCAACGGACTAGCGGGGGGTACAATGAGCAGTTCTTC.

The chain uses TRBV5-4 and TRBJ1-4, with D tentatively TRBD1 (5 bases). The V end lost 0 bases, the J end lost 5 bases, and 8 bases lay between the germline ends. Germline loops: CDR1 SGHNT, CDR2 YYREEE (reference sequence). The CDR3 covers 14 residues. The DNA of the CDR3 is TGTGCCAGCAGCTTGGGACAGAAAAATGAAAAACTGTTTTTT. Amino acids: CASSLGQKNEKLFF.

J is TRBJ1-2 and V is TRBV12-3 or TRBV12-4; a possible D gene is TRBD1 (5 bases). V was cut by 11 bases and J by 4 bases, with 14 bases left in between. The CDR3 spans 12 residues. This chain's CDR3 is CASGGESYGYTF. In DNA form, the CDR3 reads TGTGCCTCCGGGGGTGAGAGCTATGGCTACACCTTC.

This chain joins TRBV5-1 and TRBJ2-5, with TRBD1 matching over 9 bases. The V gene end was trimmed by 4 bases and the J gene end by 2 bases; junction bases not matched to a gene: 3. The CDR3 totals 14 residues. Germline CDR1 reads SGHRS; CDR2 reads YFSETQ. CDR3 in amino acids: CASSMGTGQETQYF. The CDR3 DNA reads TGCGCCAGCAGCATGGGGACAGGGCAAGAGACCCAGTACTTC.

The rearrangement links TRBV5-4 to TRBJ2-3, with D uncertain. Germline-derived CDR1 and CDR2 are SGHNT and YYREEE (reference sequence). The CDR3 covers 14 residues. The V end was cut by 4 bases, the J end by 2 bases, with 11 bases between. The CDR3, as DNA: TGTGCCAGCAGCCTCGACGGAGTCACAGATACGCAGTATTTT. Translated: CASSLDGVTDTQYF.

This chain uses TRBV29-1 with TRBJ2-2; possible D gene TRBD2, 6 bases. V gave up 4 bases and J gave up 0 bases, with 9 bases separating them. Germline V lookup: CDR1 SQVTM, CDR2 ANQGSEA. The CDR3 has 14 amino acids. CDR3 nucleotide sequence: TGCAGCGTTGTGGCGGGGTCGAACACCGGGGAGCTGTTTTTT. Protein sequence: CSVVAGSNTGELFF.

The chain joins TRBV10-3 to TRBJ2-1; 14 nucleotides align to TRBD2. From germline, CDR1 is ENHRY and CDR2 SYGVKD. V trimming: 7 bases; J trimming: 1 base; junction bases outside the gene matches: 6. This CDR3 is 17 amino acids long. CDR3 sequence reads: CAITGTSGGLSYNEQFF. The CDR3 nucleotides read TGTGCCATCACCGGGACTAGCGGGGGTCTTTCCTACAATGAGCAGTTCTTC.

The rearrangement links TRBV7-2 to TRBJ2-2; 7 nucleotides line up with TRBD1. After removal of 4 bases from V and 3 bases from J, the junction contained 2 bases not matched to a gene. Germline V gene lookup returns CDR1 SGHTA and CDR2 FQGNSA. The CDR3 length is 14 residues. Here the CDR3 reads CASSSGGYTGELFF. CDR3 DNA sequence: TGTGCCAGCAGCTCAGGGGGTTACACCGGGGAGCTGTTTTTT.

The chain's CDR3 is CASSSTTGRTEQYF. In DNA, the CDR3 is TGTGCCAGCAGCTCAACGACAGGGAGGACCGAGCAGTACTTC. The chain employs TRBV3-1 (or the pseudogene TRBV3-2) and TRBJ2-7, with D perhaps TRBD1 (7 bases). Deletions cut 5 bases from V and 6 bases from J, with 17 bases between. Germline assignment: CDR1 LGHDT and CDR2 YNNKEL (reference sequence). This CDR3 has 14 amino acids.